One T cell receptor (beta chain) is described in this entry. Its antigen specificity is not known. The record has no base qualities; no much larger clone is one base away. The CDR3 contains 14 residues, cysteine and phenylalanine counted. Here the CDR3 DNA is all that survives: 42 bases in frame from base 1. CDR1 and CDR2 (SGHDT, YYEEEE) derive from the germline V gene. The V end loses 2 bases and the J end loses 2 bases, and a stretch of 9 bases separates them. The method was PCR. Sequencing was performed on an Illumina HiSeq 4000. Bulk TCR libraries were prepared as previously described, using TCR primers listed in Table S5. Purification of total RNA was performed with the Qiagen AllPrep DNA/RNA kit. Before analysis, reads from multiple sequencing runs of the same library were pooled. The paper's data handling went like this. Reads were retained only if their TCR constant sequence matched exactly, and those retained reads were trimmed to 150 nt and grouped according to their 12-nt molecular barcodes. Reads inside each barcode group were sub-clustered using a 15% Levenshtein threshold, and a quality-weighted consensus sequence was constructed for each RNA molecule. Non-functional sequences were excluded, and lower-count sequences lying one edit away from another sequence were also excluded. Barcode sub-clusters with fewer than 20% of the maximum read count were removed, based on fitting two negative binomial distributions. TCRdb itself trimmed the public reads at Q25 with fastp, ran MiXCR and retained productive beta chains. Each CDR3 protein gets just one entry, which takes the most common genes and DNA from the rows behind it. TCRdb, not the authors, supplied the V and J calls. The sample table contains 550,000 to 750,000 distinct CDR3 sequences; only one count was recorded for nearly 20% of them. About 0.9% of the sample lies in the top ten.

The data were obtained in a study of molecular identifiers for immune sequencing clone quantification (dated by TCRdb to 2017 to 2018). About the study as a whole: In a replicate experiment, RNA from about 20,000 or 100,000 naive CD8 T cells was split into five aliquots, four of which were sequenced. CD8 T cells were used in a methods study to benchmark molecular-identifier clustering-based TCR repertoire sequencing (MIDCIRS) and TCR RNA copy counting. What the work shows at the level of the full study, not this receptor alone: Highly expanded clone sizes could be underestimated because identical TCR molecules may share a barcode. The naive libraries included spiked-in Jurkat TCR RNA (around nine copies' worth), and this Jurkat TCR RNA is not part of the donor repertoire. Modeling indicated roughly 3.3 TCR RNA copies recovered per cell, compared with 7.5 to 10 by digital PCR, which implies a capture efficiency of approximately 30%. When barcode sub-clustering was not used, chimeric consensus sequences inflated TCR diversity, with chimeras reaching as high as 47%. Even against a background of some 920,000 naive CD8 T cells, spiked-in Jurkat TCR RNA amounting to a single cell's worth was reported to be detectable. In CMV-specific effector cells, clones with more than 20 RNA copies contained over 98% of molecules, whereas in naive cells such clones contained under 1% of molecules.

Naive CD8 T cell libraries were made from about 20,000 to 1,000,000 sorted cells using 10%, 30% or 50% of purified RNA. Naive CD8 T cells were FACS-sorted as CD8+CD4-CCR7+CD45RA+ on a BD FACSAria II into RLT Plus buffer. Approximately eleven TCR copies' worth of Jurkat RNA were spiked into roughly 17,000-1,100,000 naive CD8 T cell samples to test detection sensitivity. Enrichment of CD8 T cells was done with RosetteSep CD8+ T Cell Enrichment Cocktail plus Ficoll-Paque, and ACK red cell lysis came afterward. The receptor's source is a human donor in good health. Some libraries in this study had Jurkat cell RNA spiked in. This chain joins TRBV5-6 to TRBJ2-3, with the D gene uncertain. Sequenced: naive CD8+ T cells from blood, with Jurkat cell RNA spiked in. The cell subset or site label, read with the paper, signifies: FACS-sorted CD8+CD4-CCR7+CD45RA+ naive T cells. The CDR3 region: CASSLIQTTDTQYF. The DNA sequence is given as TGTGCCAGCAGCTTAATACAGACCACAGATACGCAGTATTTT.